The rows below give T cell receptor beta chains drawn from one sample of a study of blood T cell repertoires in COVID-19. Data came from immunoSEQ multiplex PCR; TCRdb stores just in-frame clones and leaves some out. In the table there are about 260,000 clones, under 90% of which are singletons. Sequences were obtained from PBMCs or T cells enriched from blood (not recorded which). These receptors originate from a man aged 30 to 45 with acute COVID-19. CDR3s include the opening cysteine and the closing phenylalanine or tryptophan. The D gene is left open where the match is weak. Clone size is not always given. Where it is, it says once, few, many or a class for expanded clones.

- TRBD1 TRBJ1-5 TRBV19 CASSITGGGNQPQHF TGTGCCAGTAGTATTACAGGGGGCGGCAATCAGCCCCAGCATTTT
- - TRBJ2-2 TRBV7-9 CASSLGSGANELFF TGTGCCAGCAGCTTAGGGTCTGGGGCAAACGAGCTGTTTTTT
- TRBD1 TRBJ1-1 TRBV6-5 CASRGRQGARTEAFF TGTGCCAGCAGGGGACGACAGGGGGCGAGAACTGAAGCTTTCTTT
- TRBD1 TRBJ1-5 TRBV23-1 CASRFTTGGNQPQHF TGCGCCAGCAGATTCACCACAGGGGGCAATCAGCCCCAGCATTTT
- TRBD1 TRBJ1-1 TRBV3-1/TRBV3-2 CASSHLPGQGAMGATAFF TGTGCCAGCAGCCATCTACCGGGACAGGGGGCGATGGGGGCGACAGCTTTCTTT
- - TRBJ1-1 TRBV7-8 CASSLVTWGQNTEAFF TGTGCCAGCAGCTTAGTGACTTGGGGACAGAACACTGAAGCTTTCTTT
- TRBD1 TRBJ1-2 TRBV29-1 CSVGDRADYTF TGCAGCGTCGGAGACAGGGCGGACTACACCTTC
- - TRBJ2-2 TRBV9 CASSVGSELWELFF TGTGCCAGCAGCGTAGGCAGCGAACTTTGGGAGCTGTTTTTT
- TRBD1 TRBJ2-2 TRBV11-2 CASSRRTGKSSELFF TGTGCCAGCAGCCGAAGGACAGGGAAAAGTTCGGAGCTGTTTTTT
- TRBD1 TRBJ1-2 TRBV24-1 CATSDPGQGALGYTF TGTGCCACCAGTGATCCGGGACAGGGGGCGCTTGGCTACACCTTC
- - TRBJ1-4 TRBV19 CASSITRGEKLFF TGTGCCAGTAGTATAACCCGGGGGGAAAAACTGTTTTTT
- TRBD2 TRBJ2-1 TRBV28 CASSDRSSPAGDEQFF TGTGCCAGCAGCGATAGGAGCTCCCCGGCGGGGGATGAGCAGTTCTTC
- - TRBJ1-4 TRBV21-1 CASSKGGRETTNEKLFF TGTGCCAGCAGCAAAGGAGGGCGGGAAACAACTAATGAAAAACTGTTTTTT
- TRBD1 TRBJ1-2 TRBV30 CAWSYRGTYGYTF TGTGCCTGGAGTTACAGGGGGACCTATGGCTACACCTTC
once - TRBJ2-2 TRBV5-1 CASSTSNTGELFF TGTGCCAGCAGCACCAGTAACACCGGGGAGCTGTTTTTT
- TRBD1 TRBJ1-2 TRBV6-4 CASSDEGLGTGTPGYTF TGTGCCAGCAGTGATGAGGGCTTGGGGACAGGGACGCCTGGCTACACCTTC
few TRBD1 TRBJ2-4 TRBV25-1 CASTDRGRSGNIQYF TGTGCCAGCACCGACAGGGGGCGATCGGGGAACATTCAGTACTTC
- - TRBJ1-5 TRBV12-3/TRBV12-4 CASSKNRLDEHF TGTGCCAGCAGCAAAAACCGACTAGACGAACATTTT
- TRBD1 TRBJ1-5 TRBV10-1 CASGQGNQPQHF TGCGCCAGCGGACAGGGGAATCAGCCCCAGCATTTT
once TRBD1 TRBJ1-2 TRBV28 CASSHRGQNLNYGYTF TGTGCCAGCAGCCACAGGGGGCAAAATCTTAACTATGGCTACACCTTC
many - TRBJ1-2 TRBV5-6 CASSFPGVSYGYTF TGTGCCAGCAGCTTTCCCGGGGTGAGCTATGGCTACACCTTC
- - TRBJ1-5 TRBV5-6 CASSSRRGEGSNQPQHF TGTGCCAGCAGCTCTCGTCGTGGGGAGGGGAGCAATCAGCCCCAGCATTTT
- TRBD1 TRBJ2-1 TRBV4-3 CASSHADRVSYNEQFF TGCGCCAGCAGCCATGCCGACAGGGTTTCCTACAATGAGCAGTTCTTC
- - TRBJ1-1 TRBV30 CAWSVTGWTEAFF TGTGCCTGGAGTGTAACAGGGTGGACTGAAGCTTTCTTT
- - TRBJ1-2 TRBV28 CASSLGGGGYTF TGTGCCAGCAGTTTAGGGGGCGGGGGCTACACCTTC
- - TRBJ1-6 TRBV6-5 CASSYQRLNSPLHF TGTGCCAGCAGTTACCAGCGGCTCAATTCACCCCTCCACTTT
- TRBD2 TRBJ2-2 TRBV2 CASRRTSGGIGELFF TGTGCCAGCAGGAGGACTAGCGGGGGTATCGGGGAGCTGTTTTTT
- TRBD2 TRBJ2-3 TRBV12-3/TRBV12-4 CASSSGTSRSF TGTGCCAGCAGTTCCGGGACTAGCCGTTCTTTT
- TRBD1 TRBJ2-4 TRBV18 CASSPITGGGDIQYF TGTGCCAGCTCACCTATAACAGGGGGCGGTGACATTCAGTACTTC